This passage covers 20 T cell receptor beta chains from one sample sequenced in a study of identical twins. MiXCR, applied by TCRdb to the 5' RACE reads, yields one record per CDR3 protein. This sample has under 350,000 distinct CDR3 sequences, with 9.5% found just once. This sample was shared with a second study, whose subject was yellow fever vaccine responses in identical twins.

The sample consisted of CD8+ T cells sorted from blood. These receptors were collected from a woman between 18 and 29 years old in good health.

The chain has TRBV7-6 and TRBJ1-5; D gene ambiguous. The CDR3 has 15 amino acids. Germline CDR1 reads SGHVS; CDR2 reads FNYEAQ. Trimming pared 5 bases from V and 1 base from J, leaving 12 bases between. The CDR3, as DNA: TGTGCCAGCAGCCCGACGGACGGCAGCAATCAGCCCCAGCATTTT. It encodes CASSPTDGSNQPQHF.

This clonotype was seen many times. This rearrangement joins TRBV9 to TRBJ2-5, with a tentative D call TRBD2 (6 bases). The V and J ends lost 4 bases and 4 bases respectively, with 11 bases between them. CDR3 length equals 13 residues. Germline assignment: CDR1 SGDLS and CDR2 YYNGEE. This chain's CDR3 is CASSPGLSETQYF. CDR3 bases: TGTGCCAGCAGCCCGGGACTTTCAGAGACCCAGTACTTC.

The rearrangement links TRBV20-1 to TRBJ2-7; TRBD2 aligns across 7 bases. V shed 1 base and J 3 bases; nucleotides not matched to a gene: 9. Germline V gene sequence: CDR1 DFQATT, CDR2 SNEGSKA (reference sequence). The CDR3 runs to 15 residues. Here the CDR3 reads CSARVHTSASYEQYF. The CDR3, as DNA: TGCAGTGCTAGAGTTCACACTAGCGCTAGCTACGAGCAGTACTTC.

The J gene is TRBJ2-1, the V gene TRBV4-1, with unresolved D. Germline V gene sequence: CDR1 MGHRA, CDR2 YSYEKL. The CDR3 sequence is 12 residues long. Trimming cost V 0 bases and J 8 bases, with 5 bases left between them. DNA for the CDR3: TGCGCCAGCAGCCAAGAGGCCCATGAGCAGTTCTTC. As protein: CASSQEAHEQFF.

The V and J genes are TRBV27 and TRBJ2-3; TRBD1 is a possible D gene (5 bases). Germline CDR1 reads MNHEY; CDR2 reads SMNVEV (reference sequence). Trimming shortened V by 2 bases and J by 1 base, and 10 bases separated the two germline ends. The CDR3 length is 15 residues. The CDR3 DNA reads TGTGCCAGCAGTTTAGCCAGGGTGGGCACAGATACGCAGTATTTT. It is translated as CASSLARVGTDTQYF.

The chain links TRBV15 to TRBJ2-7; 9 bases match TRBD1. Germline values: CDR1 LNHNV, CDR2 YYDKDF (reference sequence). The CDR3 has 15 residues. V shed 0 bases, J shed 7 bases, and the junction held 7 bases outside the gene matches. CDR3 residues: CATSRDRGTGKEQYF. The CDR3 bases are TGTGCCACCAGCAGAGATAGAGGGACAGGGAAAGAGCAGTACTTC. Full variable domain (outside the CDR3, taken from reference TRBV15 and TRBJ2-7): DAMVIQNPRYQVTQFGKPVTLSCSQTLNHNVMYWYQQKSSQAPKLLFHYYDKDFNNEADTPDNFQSRRPNTSFCFLDIRSPGLGDTAMYLCATSRDRGTGKEQYFGPGTRLTVT.

This clonotype appeared many times. The chain couples TRBV9 to TRBJ2-5; 8 nucleotides line up with TRBD1. The trim removed 3 bases at V and 1 base at J, leaving 2 bases unmatched. CDR1 SGDLS and CDR2 YYNGEE come from the germline V gene. The CDR3 sequence is 14 residues long. CDR3 in amino acids: CASSADRGQETQYF. As DNA, the CDR3 is TGTGCCAGCAGCGCCGACAGGGGCCAAGAGACCCAGTACTTC.

This clonotype was seen many times. This chain links TRBV7-9 with TRBJ2-7; D gene uncertain. Germline V gene lookup returns CDR1 SEHNR and CDR2 FQNEAQ (reference sequence). V was trimmed by 4 bases and J by 2 bases, leaving 9 bases between them. CDR3 length: 13 amino acids. The CDR3 spells CASSSTDPYEQYF. The CDR3, as DNA: TGTGCCAGCAGCTCTACGGATCCCTACGAGCAGTACTTC.

This clonotype was picked up many times. The gene calls are TRBV5-1 and TRBJ2-3; D may be TRBD2 (6 bases). CDR1 and CDR2 (germline): SGHRS, YFSETQ. The CDR3 runs to 13 residues. Deletions cut 3 bases from V and 3 bases from J, with 8 bases between. The DNA for the CDR3 is TGCGCCAGCAGCTCAGGACTAACAGATACGCAGTATTTT. Protein sequence: CASSSGLTDTQYF.

This clonotype was seen at least ten times. The V and J genes are TRBV10-2 and TRBJ2-2, with D unclear. V dropped 1 base and J dropped 3 bases, with 9 bases sitting between them. CDR3 length: 15 residues. Germline CDR1 reads WSHSY; CDR2 reads SAAADI. CDR3 sequence: CASSEWVTDTGELFF. CDR3 DNA sequence: TGCGCCAGCAGTGAGTGGGTCACCGACACCGGGGAGCTGTTTTTT.

This clonotype was observed at least ten times. The chain is built from TRBV5-1 and TRBJ2-1; TRBD2 agrees at 9 bases. The ends lost 4 bases at V and 8 bases at J; junction bases unmatched: 13. CDR1 is SGHRS, CDR2 YFSETQ, per germline. There are 16 residues in the CDR3. The CDR3 DNA reads as TGCGCCAGCAGCGCGGCCGGGACTAGCAACCGATATGAGCAGTTCTTC. As protein: CASSAAGTSNRYEQFF.

The rearrangement joins TRBV28 to TRBJ2-3; 7 positions match TRBD2. The CDR3 has 17 residues. Germline V gene lookup returns CDR1 MDHEN and CDR2 SYDVKM. The V and J ends lost 6 bases and 2 bases, in that order; junction bases with no gene match: 14. CDR3 DNA: TGTGCCAGCAGCGGCCGAACCAGCGGGACTTACACAGATACGCAGTATTTT. Residues: CASSGRTSGTYTDTQYF.

This clonotype was picked up a small number of times. The chain is built from TRBV20-1 and TRBJ2-1; 10 bases are a match to TRBD2. The V gene's germline CDR1 is DFQATT and CDR2 SNEGSKA (reference sequence). Trimming at V came to 1 base and at J to 7 bases, leaving 7 bases not matched to a gene. This CDR3 has 15 amino acids. CDR3 sequence: CSARGLAGIVNEQFF. DNA for the CDR3: TGCAGTGCTAGAGGACTAGCGGGTATAGTTAATGAGCAGTTCTTC.

The V and J genes are TRBV3-1 and TRBJ1-3; weak D call: TRBD1 (5 bases). The germline V gene has CDR1 LGHDT and CDR2 YNNKEL (reference sequence). The V end was cut by 11 bases, the J end by 2 bases, with 19 bases between. This CDR3 contains 15 residues. CDR3 residues: CACCQFQGAGNTIYF. The DNA of the CDR3 is TGTGCCTGCTGCCAATTTCAGGGTGCTGGAAACACCATATATTTT.

This clonotype has only a few counts. The rearrangement links TRBV7-6 to TRBJ1-1, with 7 bases identical to TRBD1. The CDR3 loop spans 16 amino acids. Germline V gene data show CDR1 as SGHVS and CDR2 as FNYEAQ. V lost 1 base and J lost 4; bases outside the gene matches: 9. The CDR3 loop reads CASSLVEGATFTEAFF. Written as DNA, the CDR3 is TGTGCCAGCAGCTTAGTAGAGGGGGCGACGTTCACTGAAGCTTTCTTT.

The chain carries TRBV11-1 and TRBJ1-2; 9 nucleotides match TRBD1. This CDR3 contains 18 residues. V shed 4 bases and J 7 bases; nucleotides not matched to a gene: 19. Germline-derived CDR1 and CDR2 are SGHAT and FQDESV (reference sequence). The CDR3 DNA sequence: TGTGCCAGCAGCTATGTCGGGACAGGGCCCCAGGTAGACAGTGGCTACACCTTC. This gives the protein CASSYVGTGPQVDSGYTF.

This clonotype was counted ten times or more. The chain couples TRBV6-1 to TRBJ2-5; the D is unclear. Germline V gene data show CDR1 as MNHNS and CDR2 as SASEGT. V was shortened by 1 base and J by 5 bases, with 11 bases between the two germline ends. This CDR3 has 14 residues. DNA of the CDR3: TGTGCCAGCAGTGAAGGGCCTGAGGTCGAGACCCAGTACTTC. Residues: CASSEGPEVETQYF.

The chain is built from TRBV29-1 and TRBJ2-7; D is uncertain. Germline assignment: CDR1 SQVTM and CDR2 ANQGSEA. This CDR3 contains 13 residues. Trimming removed 6 bases at V and 0 bases at J, with 12 bases between. CDR3 residues: CSVRRPSSYEQYF. The CDR3 bases are TGCAGCGTAAGACGGCCGAGCTCCTACGAGCAGTACTTC.

This clonotype has at least ten counts. The V gene is TRBV7-8, the J gene TRBJ2-7; D gene unclear. Germline V lookup: CDR1 SGHVS, CDR2 FQNEAQ. There are 14 residues in the CDR3. Between the trimmed V and J ends, which lost 5 bases and 5 bases, there was a span of 16 bases. CDR3 region: CASSRSDTTHEQYF. The CDR3 DNA sequence: TGTGCCAGCAGCCGAAGCGACACTACCCACGAGCAGTACTTC. The full variable domain, in which reference TRBV7-8 and TRBJ2-7 provide the parts outside the CDR3, is GAGVSQSPRYKVAKRGQDVALRCDPISGHVSLFWYQQALGQGPEFLTYFQNEAQLDKSGLPSDRFFAERPEGSVSTLKIQRTQQEDSAVYLCASSRSDTTHEQYFGPGTRLTVT.

The chain combines TRBV11-2 with TRBJ2-5; 8 bases are a match to TRBD1. From germline, CDR1 is SGHAT and CDR2 FQNNGV. V trimming: 4 bases; J trimming: 12 bases; junction bases outside the gene matches: 7. CDR3 size: 12 residues. The CDR3 coding sequence is TGTGCCAGCAGCTCGGACAGGGTGAATAAGTACTTC. Amino acids: CASSSDRVNKYF.